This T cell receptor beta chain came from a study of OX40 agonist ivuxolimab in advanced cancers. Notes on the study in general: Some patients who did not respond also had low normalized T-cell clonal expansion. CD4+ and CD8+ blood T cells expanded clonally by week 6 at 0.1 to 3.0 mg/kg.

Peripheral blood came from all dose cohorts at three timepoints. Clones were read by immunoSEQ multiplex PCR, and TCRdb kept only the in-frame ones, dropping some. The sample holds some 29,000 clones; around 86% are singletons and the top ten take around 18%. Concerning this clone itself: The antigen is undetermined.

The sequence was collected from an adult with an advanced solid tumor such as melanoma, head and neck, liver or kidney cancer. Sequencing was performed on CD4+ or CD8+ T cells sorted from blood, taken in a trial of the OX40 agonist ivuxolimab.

For the CDR3, the DNA is TGCAGCGTTGAAGATCCGGCCTACGAGCAGTACTTC. Amino acids: CSVEDPAYEQYF. The gene calls are TRBV29-1 and TRBJ2-7; no firm D call. Germline values: CDR1 SQVTM, CDR2 ANQGSEA. Trimming removed 0 bases from V and 2 bases from J, with 5 bases in between. This CDR3 region has 12 residues.